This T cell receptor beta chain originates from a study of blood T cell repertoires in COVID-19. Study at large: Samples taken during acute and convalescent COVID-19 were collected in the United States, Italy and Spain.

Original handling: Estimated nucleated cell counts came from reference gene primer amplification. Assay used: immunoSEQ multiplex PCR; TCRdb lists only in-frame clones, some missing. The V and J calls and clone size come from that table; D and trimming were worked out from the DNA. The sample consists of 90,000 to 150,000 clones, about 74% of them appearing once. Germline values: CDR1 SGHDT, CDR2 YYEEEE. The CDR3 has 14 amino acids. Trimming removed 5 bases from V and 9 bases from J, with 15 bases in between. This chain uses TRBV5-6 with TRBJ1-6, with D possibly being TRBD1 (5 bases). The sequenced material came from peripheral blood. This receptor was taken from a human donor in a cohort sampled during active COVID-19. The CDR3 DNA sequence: TGTGCCAGCAGTCCACTTCAGCAGGGTTCACCCCTCCACTTT. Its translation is CASSPLQQGSPLHF. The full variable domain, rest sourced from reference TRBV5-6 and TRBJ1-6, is DAGVTQSPTHLIKTRGQQVTLRCSPKSGHDTVSWYQQALGQGPQFIFQYYEEEERQRGNFPDRFSGHQFPNYSSELNVNALLLGDSALYLCASSPLQQGSPLHFGNGTRLTVT.